The clone carrying this T cell receptor (beta chain) was seen only a few times. Antigen: not known. The TCR beta cDNA libraries contained unique molecular identifiers. In TCRdb, the PCR reads were re-called with MiXCR into one record per CDR3 protein. In the table there are 500,000 to 600,000 distinct CDR3 sequences, around 47% of which are singletons. These data originate in a study of post-analysis software for immune sequencing data. Overall study findings and caveats: Roughly five TRBV segments appeared more often in patients than in controls, and TRBV5-6, TRBV5-1 and TRBV20-1 were among these. There was significantly lower normalized Chao1 diversity in multiple sclerosis patients than in controls.

The CDR3 spans 9 residues. Germline assignment: CDR1 SGHRS and CDR2 YFSETQ. This clonotype was obtained from a girl aged 5-17 years with multiple sclerosis. The rearrangement links TRBV5-1 to TRBJ2-5; D is unclear. The J call may be in error: the DNA end matches TRBJ2-7 better. Specimen: blood. The CDR3 spells CASAHEQYF. The CDR3 DNA is TGCGCCAGCGCGCACGAGCAGTACTTC.